The T cell receptor (beta chain) described here comes from a study of shared clonotypes between healthy human individuals. This table comes from immunoSEQ multiplex PCR, and its TCRdb copy is limited to in-frame clones, with some not included. This sample has more than 2,000,000 clones, with around nine tenths found just once. Germline V lookup: CDR1 LNHDA, CDR2 SQIVND (reference sequence). This CDR3 spans 15 amino acids. After removal of 4 bases from V and 2 bases from J, the junction contained 4 bases not matched to a gene. The chain couples TRBV19 to TRBJ2-7; 11 nucleotides line up with TRBD1. Sequencing was carried out using naive CD4+ T cells sorted from blood. The subset: CD45RA+ positively selected. The clonotype was recovered from a man younger than 35 in good health. In nucleotides, the CDR3 is TGTGCCAGTAGTAGTTCGGACAGGGGGCCCTACGAGCAGTACTTC. Translating it yields CASSSSDRGPYEQYF.